The rows below give T cell receptor beta chains drawn from one sample of a study of T cell responses to AZD1222 COVID-19 vaccine. Generated by immunoSEQ multiplex PCR, the TCRdb table keeps only in-frame clones and is missing some. The sample includes approximately 150,000 clones, nearly 90% of them seen just once. Sequencing was performed on peripheral blood, taken on day 0 of AZD1222 vaccination. These receptors were obtained from an adult in good health. The CDR3 runs from the conserved cysteine through the conserved F or W. Fields, in order: J gene, V gene, D gene, clone size, CDR3 protein, CDR3 DNA. The D gene is left open where the match is weak. The size of a clone is reported for some rows only, either as once, few or many, or as a class for expanded clones.

J gene: TRBJ2-2; V gene: TRBV4-3; D gene: .; clone size: .; CDR3 protein: CASSQKARGEGTGELFF; CDR3 DNA: TGCGCCAGCAGCCAGAAGGCGAGGGGCGAAGGCACCGGGGAGCTGTTTTTT
J gene: TRBJ2-7; V gene: TRBV15; D gene: .; clone size: few; CDR3 protein: CAPWDFTYEQYF; CDR3 DNA: TGTGCTCCCTGGGACTTCACCTACGAGCAGTACTTC
J gene: TRBJ1-1; V gene: TRBV3-1/TRBV3-2; D gene: .; clone size: .; CDR3 protein: CASSPLGRVNTEAFF; CDR3 DNA: TGTGCCAGCAGCCCACTCGGACGGGTGAACACTGAAGCTTTCTTT
J gene: TRBJ2-1; V gene: TRBV11-3; D gene: TRBD2; clone size: .; CDR3 protein: CASSLLAGSKQFF; CDR3 DNA: TGTGCCAGCAGCTTACTAGCGGGAAGTAAGCAGTTCTTC
J gene: TRBJ2-2; V gene: TRBV10-3; D gene: .; clone size: .; CDR3 protein: CAISEFGGENTGELFF; CDR3 DNA: TGTGCCATCAGTGAATTCGGCGGCGAGAACACCGGGGAGCTGTTTTTT
J gene: TRBJ1-2; V gene: TRBV9; D gene: .; clone size: .; CDR3 protein: CASSPHLGGLNYGYTF; CDR3 DNA: TGTGCCAGCAGCCCCCACCTAGGGGGTTTGAACTATGGCTACACCTTC
J gene: TRBJ1-6; V gene: TRBV10-2; D gene: .; clone size: .; CDR3 protein: CASSESRRSPLHF; CDR3 DNA: TGCGCCAGCAGTGAGTCGAGGAGATCACCCCTCCACTTT
J gene: TRBJ1-3; V gene: TRBV12-3/TRBV12-4; D gene: .; clone size: .; CDR3 protein: CASSSGNTIYF; CDR3 DNA: TGTGCCAGCTCGTCTGGAAACACCATATATTTT
J gene: TRBJ2-5; V gene: TRBV2; D gene: TRBD1; clone size: few; CDR3 protein: CASGQGMAQESQYF; CDR3 DNA: TGTGCCTCGGGACAGGGAATGGCCCAAGAGTCCCAGTACTTC
J gene: TRBJ1-6; V gene: TRBV9; D gene: TRBD1; clone size: .; CDR3 protein: CASSLRDSNSPLHF; CDR3 DNA: TGTGCCAGCAGCCTAAGGGACAGTAATTCACCCCTCCACTTT
J gene: TRBJ1-1; V gene: TRBV19; D gene: .; clone size: .; CDR3 protein: CATGPQVNTEAFF; CDR3 DNA: TGTGCCACCGGGCCCCAGGTGAACACTGAAGCTTTCTTT
J gene: TRBJ2-1; V gene: TRBV2; D gene: TRBD2; clone size: .; CDR3 protein: CASKRESHNEQFF; CDR3 DNA: TGTGCCAGCAAGCGGGAGTCCCACAATGAGCAGTTCTTC
J gene: TRBJ2-2; V gene: TRBV5-1; D gene: .; clone size: .; CDR3 protein: CASSLRGSGTGELFF; CDR3 DNA: TGCGCCAGCAGCTTGAGAGGGAGCGGCACCGGGGAGCTGTTTTTT
J gene: TRBJ1-5; V gene: TRBV28; D gene: .; clone size: .; CDR3 protein: CASSLWETGSNQPQHF; CDR3 DNA: TGTGCCAGCAGTTTATGGGAAACAGGTAGCAATCAGCCCCAGCATTTT
J gene: TRBJ1-1; V gene: TRBV7-8; D gene: .; clone size: once; CDR3 protein: CASSGGTDLNTEAFF; CDR3 DNA: TGTGCCAGCAGCGGAGGGACGGACTTAAACACTGAAGCTTTCTTT
J gene: TRBJ1-1; V gene: TRBV4-3; D gene: .; clone size: .; CDR3 protein: CASSRGPGRGTEAFF; CDR3 DNA: TGCGCCAGCAGCCGAGGCCCCGGCCGCGGCACTGAAGCTTTCTTT
J gene: TRBJ2-7; V gene: TRBV5-6; D gene: .; clone size: .; CDR3 protein: CASSYAAGSYEQYF; CDR3 DNA: TGTGCCAGCAGCTACGCGGCAGGCTCCTACGAGCAGTACTTC
J gene: TRBJ1-2; V gene: TRBV28; D gene: TRBD1; clone size: .; CDR3 protein: CASSIPQGGGSGYGYTF; CDR3 DNA: TGTGCCAGCAGTATACCACAGGGGGGCGGTTCTGGGTATGGCTACACCTTC
J gene: TRBJ1-4; V gene: TRBV28; D gene: .; clone size: .; CDR3 protein: CASTRRGRLGEKLFF; CDR3 DNA: TGTGCCAGCACCAGGAGGGGACGTCTGGGGGAAAAACTGTTTTTT
J gene: TRBJ1-5; V gene: TRBV6-5; D gene: .; clone size: .; CDR3 protein: CASSYGRNQPQHF; CDR3 DNA: TGTGCCAGCAGTTACGGGCGAAATCAGCCCCAGCATTTT
J gene: TRBJ1-6; V gene: TRBV7-2; D gene: .; clone size: .; CDR3 protein: CASSPSRGVSPLHF; CDR3 DNA: TGTGCCAGCAGCCCCTCGAGGGGCGTTTCACCCCTCCACTTT
J gene: TRBJ1-3; V gene: TRBV4-3; D gene: .; clone size: .; CDR3 protein: CASSHLKGGSGNTIYF; CDR3 DNA: TGCGCCAGCAGCCACCTTAAGGGGGGCTCTGGAAACACCATATATTTT
J gene: TRBJ1-1; V gene: TRBV27; D gene: .; clone size: .; CDR3 protein: CASSTLARTEAFF; CDR3 DNA: TGTGCCAGCAGCACGTTGGCCCGCACTGAAGCTTTCTTT
J gene: TRBJ2-7; V gene: TRBV21-1; D gene: .; clone size: .; CDR3 protein: CASSKRVAVSYEQYF; CDR3 DNA: TGTGCCAGCAGCAAACGGGTAGCCGTCTCCTACGAGCAGTACTTC
J gene: TRBJ1-5; V gene: TRBV19; D gene: .; clone size: .; CDR3 protein: CASSTATGRQPQHF; CDR3 DNA: TGTGCCAGTAGTACCGCCACAGGGCGTCAGCCCCAGCATTTT
J gene: TRBJ1-2; V gene: TRBV24-1; D gene: TRBD1; clone size: few; CDR3 protein: CATSDSRTGPGDYGYTF; CDR3 DNA: TGTGCCACCAGTGATTCACGGACAGGCCCGGGAGACTATGGCTACACCTTC
J gene: TRBJ2-7; V gene: TRBV7-2; D gene: .; clone size: once; CDR3 protein: CASSLVWGESEQYF; CDR3 DNA: TGTGCCAGCAGCTTAGTGTGGGGGGAGAGTGAGCAGTACTTC
J gene: TRBJ1-2; V gene: TRBV6-5; D gene: .; clone size: .; CDR3 protein: CASRQGWYGYTF; CDR3 DNA: TGTGCCAGCAGACAGGGATGGTATGGCTACACCTTC
J gene: TRBJ2-1; V gene: TRBV19; D gene: .; clone size: .; CDR3 protein: CASSPTFGVGQFF; CDR3 DNA: TGTGCCAGTAGTCCGACCTTTGGGGTGGGGCAGTTCTTC
J gene: TRBJ2-4; V gene: TRBV11-2; D gene: TRBD2; clone size: .; CDR3 protein: CASNLGAGGKNIQYF; CDR3 DNA: TGTGCCAGCAACCTCGGAGCGGGAGGCAAAAACATTCAGTACTTC
J gene: TRBJ2-1; V gene: TRBV12-5; D gene: TRBD1; clone size: once; CDR3 protein: CASGIGQGGNEQFF; CDR3 DNA: TGTGCTAGTGGTATCGGACAGGGCGGGAATGAGCAGTTCTTC
J gene: TRBJ2-7; V gene: TRBV10-1; D gene: TRBD1; clone size: .; CDR3 protein: CASSENTGTGASEQYF; CDR3 DNA: TGCGCCAGCAGTGAGAACACCGGGACAGGGGCCTCCGAGCAGTACTTC
J gene: TRBJ1-1; V gene: TRBV7-9; D gene: TRBD1; clone size: .; CDR3 protein: CASSWDRGAFF; CDR3 DNA: TGTGCCAGCAGCTGGGACAGGGGAGCTTTCTTT
J gene: TRBJ2-7; V gene: TRBV11-3; D gene: .; clone size: .; CDR3 protein: CASKFAPGRIYEQYF; CDR3 DNA: TGTGCCAGCAAATTTGCCCCGGGACGGATATACGAGCAGTACTTC
J gene: TRBJ2-7; V gene: TRBV25-1; D gene: .; clone size: .; CDR3 protein: CASSEGVYEQYF; CDR3 DNA: TGTGCCAGCAGTGAAGGTGTCTACGAGCAGTACTTC
J gene: TRBJ2-3; V gene: TRBV6-4; D gene: TRBD2; clone size: few; CDR3 protein: CASSDSGTSVSSTDTQYF; CDR3 DNA: TGTGCCAGCAGTGACAGCGGGACTAGCGTTTCTAGCACAGATACGCAGTATTTT
J gene: TRBJ1-5; V gene: TRBV9; D gene: TRBD1; clone size: .; CDR3 protein: CASSSHGTVNQPQHF; CDR3 DNA: TGTGCCAGCAGCTCGCACGGGACAGTAAATCAGCCCCAGCATTTT
J gene: TRBJ1-1; V gene: TRBV5-8; D gene: TRBD1; clone size: .; CDR3 protein: CASSLGQGSTEAFF; CDR3 DNA: TGTGCCAGCAGCTTGGGACAGGGGAGCACTGAAGCTTTCTTT
J gene: TRBJ1-2; V gene: TRBV5-1; D gene: TRBD1; clone size: .; CDR3 protein: CASSLVRQGAPRGYTF; CDR3 DNA: TGCGCCAGCAGCTTGGTTCGACAGGGGGCGCCCCGGGGCTACACCTTC
J gene: TRBJ2-5; V gene: TRBV3-1/TRBV3-2; D gene: TRBD2; clone size: .; CDR3 protein: CASSPSGGRGETQYF; CDR3 DNA: TGTGCCAGCAGCCCCTCAGGCGGGAGGGGAGAGACCCAGTACTTC
J gene: TRBJ2-1; V gene: TRBV11-3; D gene: .; clone size: .; CDR3 protein: CASSLDGWGLNEQFF; CDR3 DNA: TGTGCCAGCAGCTTAGATGGGTGGGGGCTTAATGAGCAGTTCTTC
J gene: TRBJ2-1; V gene: TRBV5-4; D gene: .; clone size: .; CDR3 protein: CASSLSVSGGGISYNEQFF; CDR3 DNA: TGTGCCAGCAGCTTGTCTGTCTCGGGTGGCGGGATTTCCTACAATGAGCAGTTCTTC
J gene: TRBJ2-2; V gene: TRBV12-3/TRBV12-4; D gene: TRBD1; clone size: .; CDR3 protein: CASSNRGSGELFF; CDR3 DNA: TGTGCCAGCAGCAACAGGGGGTCCGGGGAGCTGTTTTTT
J gene: TRBJ1-1; V gene: TRBV2; D gene: TRBD1; clone size: .; CDR3 protein: CASSSQGPNTEAFF; CDR3 DNA: TGTGCCAGCAGTTCACAGGGGCCGAACACTGAAGCTTTCTTT
J gene: TRBJ1-5; V gene: TRBV28; D gene: TRBD1; clone size: .; CDR3 protein: CASSIRGNQPQHF; CDR3 DNA: TGTGCCAGCAGTATCAGGGGGAATCAGCCCCAGCATTTT
J gene: TRBJ2-4; V gene: TRBV28; D gene: .; clone size: .; CDR3 protein: CASSSSAGHAKNIQYF; CDR3 DNA: TGTGCCAGCAGTTCCTCCGCAGGGCACGCCAAAAACATTCAGTACTTC